A selection of T cell receptor beta chains follows, all from one sample in a study of response to subunit inactivated influenza vaccine. TCRdb used MiXCR to reprocess the RT-PCR reads, holding one entry per CDR3 protein. The table has 500,000 to 600,000 distinct CDR3 sequences, roughly 10% seen once. The sample was PBMCs from blood, taken on the day of vaccination. Receptor source: a man between 50 and 59 years old who received an inactivated influenza vaccine. CDR3s include the opening cysteine and the closing phenylalanine or tryptophan. D genes are given only for firm matches. The size field is filled for only some rows; it gives once, few, many or a size class.

V gene	J gene	clone size	D gene	CDR3 length	CDR3 DNA	CDR3 protein
TRBV12-3/TRBV12-4	TRBJ2-1	-	-	12	TGTGCCAGCAGTTTTATGGGAAATGAGCAGTTCTTC	CASSFMGNEQFF
TRBV5-1	TRBJ1-1	few	-	15	TGCGCCAGCACACATTCCGGGACCGAGAACACTGAAGCTTTCTTT	CASTHSGTENTEAFF
TRBV5-1	TRBJ2-7	many	-	12	TGCGCCAGCAGCTTGGTCCGGGGAGAGCAGTACTTC	CASSLVRGEQYF
TRBV24-1	TRBJ2-7	many	-	11	TGTGCCACCAGTGACTTGAACGAGCAGTACTTC	CATSDLNEQYF
TRBV28	TRBJ2-3	few	TRBD2	14	TGTGCCAGCGGCTGGAGCGGGGGCCGGGATACGCAGTATTTT	CASGWSGGRDTQYF
TRBV20-1	TRBJ2-1	few	-	13	TGCAGTGCTAGTCCGCTGCCGGTCAATGAGCAGTTCTTC	CSASPLPVNEQFF
TRBV6-2/TRBV6-3	TRBJ2-1	-	-	14	TGTGCCAGCAGTTACCTTCGACTAGACAATGAGCAGTTCTTC	CASSYLRLDNEQFF
TRBV20-1	TRBJ2-4	-	-	13	TGCAGCTTTCTTGGGACAGCCAAAAACATTCAGTACTTC	CSFLGTAKNIQYF
TRBV7-9	TRBJ2-3	-	-	14	TGTGCCAGCAGCCCAAGTATAAGCACAGATACGCAGTATTTT	CASSPSISTDTQYF
TRBV5-1	TRBJ2-2	-	TRBD2	17	TGCGCCAGCAGCTCTGGACTAGCGGGGGAAAACACCGGGGAGCTGTTTTTT	CASSSGLAGENTGELFF
TRBV28	TRBJ1-5	few	-	13	TGTGCCAGCAGTTTTGACCGAAATCAGACCCAGCATTTT	CASSFDRNQTQHF
TRBV12-3/TRBV12-4	TRBJ2-2	-	-	12	TGTGCCAGCAGCCACACTACCGGGGAGCTGTTTTTT	CASSHTTGELFF
TRBV4-2	TRBJ1-4	-	-	16	TGTGCCAGCAGCCAAGCAACAGGGCGGGGGAATGAAAAACTGTTTTTT	CASSQATGRGNEKLFF
TRBV3-1	TRBJ2-7	-	-	14	TGTGCCAGCAGCCAGAGCCCAGGGGTCTACGAGCAGTACTTC	CASSQSPGVYEQYF
TRBV6-5	TRBJ2-1	many	-	14	TGTGCCAGCAGTTACGGCAGCTCCTACAATGAGCAGTTCTTC	CASSYGSSYNEQFF
TRBV20-1	TRBJ2-3	-	-	12	TGCAGTGCTAGCAAGCAAATCGATACGCAGTATTTT	CSASKQIDTQYF
TRBV6-2/TRBV6-3	TRBJ1-2	few	-	14	TGTGCCAGCAGTTACTCGTCAGGGCACTATGGCTACACCTTC	CASSYSSGHYGYTF
TRBV5-1	TRBJ2-7	few	TRBD2	17	TGCGCCAGCAGCTCGGGACTAGCGGACACCCGGGCCTACGAGCAGTACTTC	CASSSGLADTRAYEQYF
TRBV19	TRBJ2-7	few	TRBD1	14	TGTGCCACCCAAGGACAGGGGGCATCCTACGAGCAGTACTTC	CATQGQGASYEQYF
TRBV24-1	TRBJ2-2	few	-	16	TGTGCCACCAGTGATTCCTCCACCTTTTCGGTTGAGGAGCTGTTTTTT	CATSDSSTFSVEELFF
TRBV29-1	TRBJ2-7	-	-	13	TGCAGCGTTGTTGGCAGGGTCATCTACGAGCAGTACTTC	CSVVGRVIYEQYF
TRBV19	TRBJ2-6	few	-	20	TGTGCCAGTACCACATTGGGGATTAGCGTTGGTTTATCTGGGGCCAACGTCCTGACTTTC	CASTTLGISVGLSGANVLTF
TRBV27	TRBJ2-3	few	TRBD2	13	TGTGCCAGCAGGCGGGAGGGCACAGATACGCAGTATTTT	CASRREGTDTQYF
TRBV18	TRBJ2-1	few	-	16	TGTGCCAGCTCACCGTCACCTCGAAGGGCATTGCATGAGCAGTTCTTC	CASSPSPRRALHEQFF
TRBV5-5	TRBJ2-2	-	-	17	TGTGCCAGCAACCCCGACGGGGCCACAGGGCGAACCGGGGAGCTGTTTTTT	CASNPDGATGRTGELFF
TRBV7-2	TRBJ1-1	many	TRBD1	16	TGTGCCAGCAGCCCCCGACAGGGGGCTAGGAACACTGAAGCTTTCTTT	CASSPRQGARNTEAFF
TRBV6-1	TRBJ2-7	few	TRBD1	15	TGTGCCAGCACCGACCCCGGGACAGGGTCGTCCGAGCAGTACTTC	CASTDPGTGSSEQYF
TRBV6-2/TRBV6-3	TRBJ2-2	-	-	15	TGTGCCAGCCAAACGCATTCACTCAACACCGGGGAGCTGTTTTTT	CASQTHSLNTGELFF
TRBV7-2	TRBJ2-7	many	-	16	TGTGCCAGCAGCTTAGAGCCCAGGGGTAGTATGTACGAGCAGTACTTC	CASSLEPRGSMYEQYF
TRBV20-1	TRBJ2-7	-	TRBD1	13	TGCAGTGCTACCGGACAGGGGGCCTACGAGCAGTACTTC	CSATGQGAYEQYF
TRBV29-1	TRBJ2-2	few	TRBD1	15	TGCAGCGCAGCGCGCCGGACAGGGGGAGGCGGGGAGCTGTTTTTT	CSAARRTGGGGELFF
TRBV12-3/TRBV12-4	TRBJ2-6	few	-	18	TGTGCCAGCAGTTTAGCCAGGCAAGAGAGCTCTGGGGCCAACGTCCTGACTTTC	CASSLARQESSGANVLTF
TRBV20-1	TRBJ2-1	-	-	13	TGCAGTGCTAGATCCCCTCAGACGGTTGAGCAGTTCTTC	CSARSPQTVEQFF
TRBV7-2	TRBJ2-5	few	-	15	TGTGCCAGCAGCTTAGTGGGGGGCCAGCAAGAGACCCAGTACTTC	CASSLVGGQQETQYF
TRBV25-1	TRBJ2-7	-	-	11	TGTGCCAGCAGTGAAATTCACGAGCAGTACTTC	CASSEIHEQYF
TRBV4-2	TRBJ2-7	many	TRBD1	13	TGTGCCAGCAGCTCCCCGACAGGGGTTGAGCAGTACTTC	CASSSPTGVEQYF
TRBV2	TRBJ1-5	-	TRBD1	14	TGTGCCAGCAGTGTGGACAGGTCCAATAAGCCCCAGCATTTT	CASSVDRSNKPQHF
TRBV5-6	TRBJ1-1	many	-	12	TGTGCCAGCAGCTTGGCTAACACTGAAGCTTTCTTT	CASSLANTEAFF
TRBV7-8	TRBJ2-1	-	-	15	TGTGCCAGCAGCTTAAGTCAGGGCCCATACAATGAGCAGTTCTTC	CASSLSQGPYNEQFF
TRBV15	TRBJ2-3	-	-	14	TGTGCCACCAGCAGAGGCAGGGCCACAGATACGCAGTATTTT	CATSRGRATDTQYF
TRBV12-3/TRBV12-4	TRBJ2-1	few	-	17	TGTGCCAGCAGGTCCTTGGCCGGGACAACCCCAAACAATGAGCAGTTCTTC	CASRSLAGTTPNNEQFF
TRBV20-1	TRBJ2-6	few	-	15	TGCAGTGCTAGAGAAGGGGAGACTGGGGCCAACGTCCTGACTTTC	CSAREGETGANVLTF
TRBV20-1	TRBJ2-1	-	TRBD2	16	TGCAGTGCTAGGTGGCCTAGCGGGAGAGACTACAATGAGCAGTTCTTC	CSARWPSGRDYNEQFF
TRBV20-1	TRBJ2-2	few	-	15	TGCAGTGCTAGAGATAGTAACAACCCCACCGGGGAGCTGTTTTTT	CSARDSNNPTGELFF
TRBV29-1	TRBJ2-3	-	TRBD2	12	TGCAGCGGCCTGACTAGCGGGAGGACGCAGTATTTT	CSGLTSGRTQYF
TRBV11-2	TRBJ2-1	many	TRBD2	16	TGTGCCAGCAGCCCCTTGACTAGCGGGAGTTCCAATGAGCAGTTCTTC	CASSPLTSGSSNEQFF
TRBV29-1	TRBJ2-1	few	TRBD2	13	TGCAGCGGACGGACTAGCGGAAACAATGAGCAGTTCTTC	CSGRTSGNNEQFF
TRBV12-3/TRBV12-4	TRBJ2-7	-	-	14	TGTGCCAGCAGTGCCCGGGAGAAGCTCTACGAGCAGTACTTC	CASSAREKLYEQYF
TRBV7-2	TRBJ1-1	few	-	15	TGTGCCAGCAGCTTATGGTTTGGCATGAACACTGAAGCTTTCTTT	CASSLWFGMNTEAFF
TRBV5-1	TRBJ2-7	few	TRBD2	14	TGCGCCAGCAGCTTATTCGTCGGGAGGAACGAGCAGTACTTC	CASSLFVGRNEQYF
TRBV18	TRBJ1-2	many	-	16	TGTGCCAGCTCACCAAAGGGGGACACGAGAAACTATGGCTACACCTTC	CASSPKGDTRNYGYTF
TRBV6-5	TRBJ1-5	-	-	15	TGTGCCAGCAGTTACCAGGGAAATAGCAATCAGCCCCAGCATTTT	CASSYQGNSNQPQHF
TRBV5-6	TRBJ2-7	few	-	15	TGTGCCAGCAGCTGGGATTGGGTCGGAACCTACGAGCAGTACTTC	CASSWDWVGTYEQYF
TRBV12-3/TRBV12-4	TRBJ2-7	-	-	16	TGTGCCAGCAGTCCGCTCGGGATGGGGTCCTCCTACGAGCAGTACTTC	CASSPLGMGSSYEQYF
TRBV20-1	TRBJ2-1	-	-	15	TGCAGTGCTAGCCCCGCTGCGGGACCCTCTAATGAGCAGTTCTTC	CSASPAAGPSNEQFF
TRBV4-3	TRBJ1-5	few	-	15	TGCGCCAGCAGCCAAGAAGGAAATAGCAATCAGCCCCAGCATTTT	CASSQEGNSNQPQHF